This T cell receptor (beta chain) originates from a study of neurological immune-mediated disorders. Study-wide findings and caveats: The most TCR clonal expansion was seen in HTLV-1-associated myelopathy, whereas the least was seen in multiple sclerosis, below the level in healthy controls.

The ends were cut back, 0 bases at V and 5 bases at J, with 8 bases in the middle. The CDR3 is made up of 13 amino acids. The germline gives CDR1 SGHKS, CDR2 YYEKEE (reference sequence). Ten or more counts support this clonotype. What it binds is not known. Via MiXCR, TCRdb re-called the 5' RACE reads, giving one row per CDR3 protein. The repertoire consists of under 40,000 distinct CDR3 sequences, with less than 8.5% occurring once and the leading ten covering roughly 4.3%. The TCR comes from a woman aged 40-49 years in good health. The chain combines TRBV5-5 with TRBJ2-5; no clear D. The sequenced sample was PBMCs. CDR3 coding DNA: TGTGCCAGCAGCTTGGGAAGCGTGGAGACCCAGTACTTC. It translates to CASSLGSVETQYF.